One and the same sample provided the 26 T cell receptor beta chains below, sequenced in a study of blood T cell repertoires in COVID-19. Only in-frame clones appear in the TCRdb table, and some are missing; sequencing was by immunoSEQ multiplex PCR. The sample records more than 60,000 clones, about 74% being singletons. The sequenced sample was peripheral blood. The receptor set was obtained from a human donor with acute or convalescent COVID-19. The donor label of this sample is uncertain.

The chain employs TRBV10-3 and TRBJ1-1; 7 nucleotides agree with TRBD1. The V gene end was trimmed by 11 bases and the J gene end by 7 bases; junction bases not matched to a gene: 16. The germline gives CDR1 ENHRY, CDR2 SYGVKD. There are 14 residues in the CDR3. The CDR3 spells CALRDSGTADEAFF. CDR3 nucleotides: TGTGCCCTCCGGGACAGCGGTACGGCGGATGAAGCTTTCTTT.

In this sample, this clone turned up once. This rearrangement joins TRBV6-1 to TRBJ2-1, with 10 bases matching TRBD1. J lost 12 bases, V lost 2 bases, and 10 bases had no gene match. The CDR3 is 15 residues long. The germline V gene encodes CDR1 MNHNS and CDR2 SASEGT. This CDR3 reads CASSERGTGAQGQFF. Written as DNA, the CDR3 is TGTGCCAGCAGTGAACGGGGGACAGGGGCTCAGGGGCAGTTCTTC.

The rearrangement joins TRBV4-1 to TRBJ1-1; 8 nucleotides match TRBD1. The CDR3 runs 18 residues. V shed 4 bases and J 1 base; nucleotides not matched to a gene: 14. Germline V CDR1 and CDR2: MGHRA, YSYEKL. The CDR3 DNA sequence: TGCGCCAGCAGCCCCACGATGGACAGGGCGGACTGGAACACTGAAGCTTTCTTT. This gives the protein CASSPTMDRADWNTEAFF.

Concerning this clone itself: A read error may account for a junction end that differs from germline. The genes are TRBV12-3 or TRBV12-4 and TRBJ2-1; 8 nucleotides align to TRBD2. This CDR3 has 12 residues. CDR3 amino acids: CASSSRTSPLVF. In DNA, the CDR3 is TGTGCCAGCAGCTCCCGGACTAGCCCTCTTGTCTTC.

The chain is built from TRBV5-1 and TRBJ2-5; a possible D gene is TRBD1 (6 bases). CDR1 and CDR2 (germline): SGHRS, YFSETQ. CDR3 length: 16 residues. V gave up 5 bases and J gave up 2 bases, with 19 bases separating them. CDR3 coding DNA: TGCGCCAGCAGGTTAGGTTTCGGGACAATACAAGAGACCCAGTACTTC. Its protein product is CASRLGFGTIQETQYF.

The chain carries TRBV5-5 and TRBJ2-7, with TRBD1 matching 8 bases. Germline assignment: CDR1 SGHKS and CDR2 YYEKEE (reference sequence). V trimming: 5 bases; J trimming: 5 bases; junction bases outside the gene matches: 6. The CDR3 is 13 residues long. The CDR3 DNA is TGTGCCAGCAGAAAGACAGGGGCCCACGAGCAGTACTTC. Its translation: CASRKTGAHEQYF.

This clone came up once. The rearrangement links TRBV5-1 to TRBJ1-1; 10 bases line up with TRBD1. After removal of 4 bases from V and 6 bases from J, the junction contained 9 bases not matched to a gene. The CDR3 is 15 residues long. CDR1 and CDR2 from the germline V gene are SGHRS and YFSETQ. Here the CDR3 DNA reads TGCGCCAGCAGCAAGGACAGGGGGACAAGGGCTGAAGCTTTCTTT. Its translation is CASSKDRGTRAEAFF. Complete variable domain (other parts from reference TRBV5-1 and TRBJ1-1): KAGVTQTPRYLIKTRGQQVTLSCSPISGHRSVSWYQQTPGQGLQFLFEYFSETQRNKGNFPGRFSGRQFSNSRSEMNVSTLELGDSALYLCASSKDRGTRAEAFFGQGTRLTVV.

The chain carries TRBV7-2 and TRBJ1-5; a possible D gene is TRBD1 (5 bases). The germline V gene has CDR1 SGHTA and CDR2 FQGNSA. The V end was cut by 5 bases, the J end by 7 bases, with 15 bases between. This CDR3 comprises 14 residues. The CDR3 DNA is TGTGCCAGCAGCCTAGACAGACCAGGACAGCCCCAGCATTTT. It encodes CASSLDRPGQPQHF. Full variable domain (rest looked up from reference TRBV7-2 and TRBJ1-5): GAGVSQSPSNKVTEKGKDVELRCDPISGHTALYWYRQSLGQGLEFLIYFQGNSAPDKSGLPSDRFSAERTGGSVSTLTIQRTQQEDSAVYLCASSLDRPGQPQHFGDGTRLSIL.

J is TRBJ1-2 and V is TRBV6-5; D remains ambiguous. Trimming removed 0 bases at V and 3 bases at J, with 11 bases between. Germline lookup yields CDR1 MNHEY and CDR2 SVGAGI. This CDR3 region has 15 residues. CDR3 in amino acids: CASSYSERRHYGYTF. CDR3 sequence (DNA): TGTGCCAGCAGTTACTCGGAGCGCAGACACTATGGCTACACCTTC.

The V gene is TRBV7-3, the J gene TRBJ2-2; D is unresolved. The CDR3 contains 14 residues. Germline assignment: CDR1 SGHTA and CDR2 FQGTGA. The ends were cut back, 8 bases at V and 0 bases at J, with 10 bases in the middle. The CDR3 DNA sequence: TGTGCCAGCCTCCGACAACCGAACACCGGGGAGCTGTTTTTT. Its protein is CASLRQPNTGELFF.

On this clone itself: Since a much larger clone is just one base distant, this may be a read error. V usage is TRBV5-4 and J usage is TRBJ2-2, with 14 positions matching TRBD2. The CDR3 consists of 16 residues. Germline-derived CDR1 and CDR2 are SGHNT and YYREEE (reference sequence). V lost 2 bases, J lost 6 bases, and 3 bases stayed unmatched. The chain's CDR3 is CASSLPTSGRAGELFF. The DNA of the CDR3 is TGTGCCAGCAGCTTACCGACTAGCGGGAGGGCCGGGGAGCTGTTTTTT.

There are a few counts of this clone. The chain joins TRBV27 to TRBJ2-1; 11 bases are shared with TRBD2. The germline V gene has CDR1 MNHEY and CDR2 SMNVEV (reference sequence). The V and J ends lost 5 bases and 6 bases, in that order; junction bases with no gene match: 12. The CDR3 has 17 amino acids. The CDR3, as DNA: TGTGCCAGCAGTCAGCGGAGCGGGACTAGCGGATTCAATGAGCAGTTCTTC. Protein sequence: CASSQRSGTSGFNEQFF.

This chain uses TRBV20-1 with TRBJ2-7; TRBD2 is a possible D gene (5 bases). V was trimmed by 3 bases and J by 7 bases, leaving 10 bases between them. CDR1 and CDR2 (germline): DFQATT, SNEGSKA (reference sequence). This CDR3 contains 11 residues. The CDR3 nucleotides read TGCAGTGCTAGGGAGGACCAGGAGCAGTACGTC. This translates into CSAREDQEQYV.

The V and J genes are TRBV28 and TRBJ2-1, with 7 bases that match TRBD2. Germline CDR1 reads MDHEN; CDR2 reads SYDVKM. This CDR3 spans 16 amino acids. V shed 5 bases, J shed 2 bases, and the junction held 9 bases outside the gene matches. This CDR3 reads CASSPRTRRTYNEQFF. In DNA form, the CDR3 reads TGTGCCAGCAGTCCTCGGACTAGGCGGACCTACAATGAGCAGTTCTTC.

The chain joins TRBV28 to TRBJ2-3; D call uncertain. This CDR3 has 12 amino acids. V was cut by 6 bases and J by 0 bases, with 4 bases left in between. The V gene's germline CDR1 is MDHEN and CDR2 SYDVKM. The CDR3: CASRASTDTQYF. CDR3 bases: TGTGCCAGCAGAGCTAGCACAGATACGCAGTATTTT.

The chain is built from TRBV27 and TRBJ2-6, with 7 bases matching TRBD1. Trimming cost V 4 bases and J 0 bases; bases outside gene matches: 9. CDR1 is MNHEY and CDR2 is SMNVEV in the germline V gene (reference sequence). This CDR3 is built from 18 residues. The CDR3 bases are TGTGCCAGCAGTTCCGACAGGGAGTGGGCCTCTGGGGCCAACGTCCTGACTTTC. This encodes CASSSDREWASGANVLTF.

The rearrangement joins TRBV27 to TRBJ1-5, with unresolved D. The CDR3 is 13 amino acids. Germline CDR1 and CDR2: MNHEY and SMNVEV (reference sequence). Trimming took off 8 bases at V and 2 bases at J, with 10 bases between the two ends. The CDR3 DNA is TGTGCCAGCGGCAAGATCCGCAATCAGCCCCAGCATTTT. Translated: CASGKIRNQPQHF.

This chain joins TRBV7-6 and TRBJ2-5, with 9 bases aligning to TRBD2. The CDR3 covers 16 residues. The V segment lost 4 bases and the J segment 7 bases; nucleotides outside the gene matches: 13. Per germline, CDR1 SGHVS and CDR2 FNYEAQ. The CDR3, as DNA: TGTGCCAGCAGCTCTGACCAGGGGACTAGCCTGACGACCCAGTACTTC. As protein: CASSSDQGTSLTTQYF.

CDR3 DNA: TGTGCCAGCTCAGGTCTCGAGGATCGGTATGGCTACACCTTC. This sequence encodes CASSGLEDRYGYTF. This chain links TRBV18 with TRBJ1-2; no definite D call. V lost 5 bases to trimming and J lost 5 bases, with 15 bases between them. The CDR3 is 14 amino acids. Germline lookup yields CDR1 KGHSH and CDR2 LQKENI.

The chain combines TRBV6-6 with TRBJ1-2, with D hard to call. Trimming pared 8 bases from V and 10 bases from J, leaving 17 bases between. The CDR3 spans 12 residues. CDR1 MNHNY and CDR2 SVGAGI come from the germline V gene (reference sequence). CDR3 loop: CASGSGGSFYTF. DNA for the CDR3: TGTGCCAGCGGGAGCGGAGGCTCCTTCTACACCTTC.

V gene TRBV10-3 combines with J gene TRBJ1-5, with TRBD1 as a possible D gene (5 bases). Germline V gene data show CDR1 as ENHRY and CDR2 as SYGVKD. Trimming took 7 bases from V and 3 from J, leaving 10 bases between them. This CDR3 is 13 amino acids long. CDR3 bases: TGTGCCATCACGGGGGAGGTCAATCAGCCCCAGCATTTT. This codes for CAITGEVNQPQHF.

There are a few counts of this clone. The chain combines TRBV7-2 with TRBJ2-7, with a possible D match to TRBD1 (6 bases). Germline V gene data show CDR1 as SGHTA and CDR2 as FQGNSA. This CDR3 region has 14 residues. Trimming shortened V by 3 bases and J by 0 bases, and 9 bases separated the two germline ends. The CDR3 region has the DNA TGTGCCAGCAGCTTGGGGGCCGGCTCCTACGAGCAGTACTTC. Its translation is CASSLGAGSYEQYF.

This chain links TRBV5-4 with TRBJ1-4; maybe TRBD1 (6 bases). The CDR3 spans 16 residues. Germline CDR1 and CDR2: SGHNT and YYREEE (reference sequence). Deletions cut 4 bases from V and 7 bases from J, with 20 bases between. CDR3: CASSVNAGGGFEKLFF. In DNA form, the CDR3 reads TGTGCCAGCAGCGTAAACGCCGGCGGGGGCTTTGAAAAACTGTTTTTT.

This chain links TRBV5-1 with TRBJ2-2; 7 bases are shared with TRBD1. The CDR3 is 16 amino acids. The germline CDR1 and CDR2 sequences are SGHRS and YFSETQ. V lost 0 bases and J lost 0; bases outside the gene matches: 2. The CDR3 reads CASSLGDRPNTGELFF. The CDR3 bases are TGCGCCAGCAGCTTGGGGGACAGACCGAACACCGGGGAGCTGTTTTTT.

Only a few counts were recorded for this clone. The CDR3 DNA follows: TGTGCCAGCGCAGACAGGTCGAGCTACACCTTC. This encodes CASADRSSYTF. The V call is TRBV28, the J call TRBJ1-2; possibly TRBD1 for D (6 bases). V shed 8 bases and J shed 9 bases, with 13 bases lying between them. CDR3 length: 11 amino acids. CDR1 is MDHEN, CDR2 SYDVKM, per germline.

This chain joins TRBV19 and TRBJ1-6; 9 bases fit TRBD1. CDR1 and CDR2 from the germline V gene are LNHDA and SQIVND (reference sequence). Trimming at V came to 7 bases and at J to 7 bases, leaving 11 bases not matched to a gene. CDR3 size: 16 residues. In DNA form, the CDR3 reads TGTGCCAGTAAGCCCTTGGACAGGGGTAGGAATTCACCCCTCCACTTT. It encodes CASKPLDRGRNSPLHF.